This T cell receptor beta chain was found in a study of shared clonotypes between healthy human individuals. CD45RO negativity and positive selection for CCR7 defined naive CD8 cells, a population that excluded terminally differentiated effector memory CD45RA+ cells. Assay used: immunoSEQ multiplex PCR; TCRdb lists only in-frame clones, some missing. The table has about 590,000 clones, 95% seen once. Germline V CDR1 and CDR2: SGHRS, YFSETQ. V shed 0 bases and J shed 8 bases, with 17 bases lying between them. There are 16 residues in the CDR3. This clone was detected once. This receptor was obtained from a woman aged 25-40 years in good health. The sample comprised naive CD8+ T cells sorted from blood. The rearrangement links TRBV5-1 to TRBJ1-4; D gene unclear. DNA for the CDR3: TGCGCCAGCAGCTTGGGGATCGGGCGGGATGGCGAAAAACTGTTTTTT. Encoded protein: CASSLGIGRDGEKLFF.